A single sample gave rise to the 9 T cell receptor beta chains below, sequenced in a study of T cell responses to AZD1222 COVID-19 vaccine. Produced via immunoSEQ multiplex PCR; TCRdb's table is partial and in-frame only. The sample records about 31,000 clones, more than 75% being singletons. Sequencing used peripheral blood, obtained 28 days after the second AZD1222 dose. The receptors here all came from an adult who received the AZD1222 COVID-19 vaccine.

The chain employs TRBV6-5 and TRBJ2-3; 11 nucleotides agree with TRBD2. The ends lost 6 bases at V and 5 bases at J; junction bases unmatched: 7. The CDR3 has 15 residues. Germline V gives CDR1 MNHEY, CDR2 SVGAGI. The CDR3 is CASSQLAGGRDTQYF. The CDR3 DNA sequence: TGTGCCAGCAGCCAATTAGCGGGGGGGCGAGATACGCAGTATTTT.

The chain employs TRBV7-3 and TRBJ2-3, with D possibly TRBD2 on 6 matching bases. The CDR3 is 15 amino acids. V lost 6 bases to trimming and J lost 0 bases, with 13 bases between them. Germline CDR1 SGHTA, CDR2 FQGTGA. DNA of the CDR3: TGTGCCAGCAGGTTGACTAGGATTAGCACAGATACGCAGTATTTT. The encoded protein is CASRLTRISTDTQYF.

The CDR3 region is CASSSTGTPTDTQYF. DNA of the CDR3: TGTGCCAGCAGCTCGACCGGGACTCCCACGGATACGCAGTATTTT. The chain links TRBV7-9 to TRBJ2-3, with D perhaps TRBD2 (6 bases). CDR3 length: 15 amino acids. Trimming stripped 4 bases from V and 6 bases from J, with 17 bases between. Germline CDR1 SEHNR, CDR2 FQNEAQ (reference sequence).

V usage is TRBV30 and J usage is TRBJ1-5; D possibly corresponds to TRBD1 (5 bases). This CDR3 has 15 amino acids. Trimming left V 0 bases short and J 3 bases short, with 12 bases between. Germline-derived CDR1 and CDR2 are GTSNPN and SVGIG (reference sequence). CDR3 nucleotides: TGTGCCTGGAGTGTAGGGGCAGATCCCAATCAGCCCCAGCATTTT. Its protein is CAWSVGADPNQPQHF.

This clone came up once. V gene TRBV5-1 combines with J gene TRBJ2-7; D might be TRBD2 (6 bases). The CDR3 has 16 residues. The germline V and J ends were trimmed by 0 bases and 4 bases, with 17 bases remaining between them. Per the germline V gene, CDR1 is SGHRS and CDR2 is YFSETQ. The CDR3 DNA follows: TGCGCCAGCAGCTTGGCCGATCTAGCGCCCGTATACGAGCAGTACTTC. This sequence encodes CASSLADLAPVYEQYF.

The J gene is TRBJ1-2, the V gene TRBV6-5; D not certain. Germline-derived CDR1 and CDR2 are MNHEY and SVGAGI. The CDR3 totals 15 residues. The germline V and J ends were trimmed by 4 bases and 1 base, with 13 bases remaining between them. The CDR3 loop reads CASSLLGERNYGYTF. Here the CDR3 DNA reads TGTGCCAGCAGTTTATTAGGAGAACGTAACTATGGCTACACCTTC.

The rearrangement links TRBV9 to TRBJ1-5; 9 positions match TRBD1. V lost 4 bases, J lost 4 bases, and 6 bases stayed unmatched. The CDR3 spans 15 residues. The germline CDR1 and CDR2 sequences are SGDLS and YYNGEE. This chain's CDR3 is CASSPGTGLNQPQHF. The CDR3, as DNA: TGTGCCAGCAGCCCAGGGACAGGGTTGAATCAGCCCCAGCATTTT.

The CDR3 spells CASSKGRGVFHEQYF. The CDR3 DNA reads TGTGCCAGCAGCAAAGGGAGGGGTGTATTCCACGAGCAGTACTTC. V is TRBV21-1 and J is TRBJ2-7; TRBD2, the table's D call, was not compared with the DNA. TRBV21-1 is described as a pseudogene. The CDR3 extends over 15 amino acids.

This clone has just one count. As DNA, the CDR3 is TGCGCCAGCAACACAGGGTTAGAGGGAACTGAAGCTTTCTTT. It yields the protein CASNTGLEGTEAFF. The chain couples TRBV5-1 to TRBJ1-1, with D possibly TRBD1 on 6 matching bases. Between the trimmed V and J ends, which lost 6 bases and 5 bases, there was a span of 17 bases. The CDR3 is 14 residues long. Germline CDR1 SGHRS, CDR2 YFSETQ. The full variable domain, in which reference TRBV5-1 and TRBJ1-1 provide the parts outside the CDR3, is KAGVTQTPRYLIKTRGQQVTLSCSPISGHRSVSWYQQTPGQGLQFLFEYFSETQRNKGNFPGRFSGRQFSNSRSEMNVSTLELGDSALYLCASNTGLEGTEAFFGQGTRLTVV.